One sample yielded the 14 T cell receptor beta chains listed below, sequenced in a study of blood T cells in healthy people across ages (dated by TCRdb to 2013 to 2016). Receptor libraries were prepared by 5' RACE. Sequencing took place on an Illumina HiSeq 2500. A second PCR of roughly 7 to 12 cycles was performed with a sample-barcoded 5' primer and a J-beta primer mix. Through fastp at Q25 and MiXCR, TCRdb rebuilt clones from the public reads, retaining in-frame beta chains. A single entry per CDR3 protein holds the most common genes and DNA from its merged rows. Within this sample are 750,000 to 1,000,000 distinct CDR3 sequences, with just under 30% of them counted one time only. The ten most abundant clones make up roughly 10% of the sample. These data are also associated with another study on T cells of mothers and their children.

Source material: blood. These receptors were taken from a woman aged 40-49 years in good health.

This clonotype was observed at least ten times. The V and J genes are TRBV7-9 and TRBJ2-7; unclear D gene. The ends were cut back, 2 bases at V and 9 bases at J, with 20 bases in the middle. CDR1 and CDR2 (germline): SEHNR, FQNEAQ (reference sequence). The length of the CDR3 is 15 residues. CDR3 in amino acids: CASSLRTVSLAAQYF. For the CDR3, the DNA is TGTGCCAGCAGCTTAAGAACAGTTTCCCTTGCTGCGCAGTACTTC.

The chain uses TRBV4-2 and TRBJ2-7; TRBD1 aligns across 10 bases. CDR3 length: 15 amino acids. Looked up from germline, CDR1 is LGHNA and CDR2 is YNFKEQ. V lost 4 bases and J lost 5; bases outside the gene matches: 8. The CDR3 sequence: CASSLGGQGVNEQYF. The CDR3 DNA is TGTGCCAGCAGCCTTGGAGGACAGGGGGTGAACGAGCAGTACTTC.

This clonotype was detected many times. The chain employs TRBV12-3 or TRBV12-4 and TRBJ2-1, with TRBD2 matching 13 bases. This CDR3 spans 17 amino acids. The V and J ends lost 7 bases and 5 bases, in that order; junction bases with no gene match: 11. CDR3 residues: CASNSLAGGPGDNEQFF. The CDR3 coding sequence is TGTGCCAGCAACTCACTAGCGGGGGGGCCAGGGGACAATGAGCAGTTCTTC.

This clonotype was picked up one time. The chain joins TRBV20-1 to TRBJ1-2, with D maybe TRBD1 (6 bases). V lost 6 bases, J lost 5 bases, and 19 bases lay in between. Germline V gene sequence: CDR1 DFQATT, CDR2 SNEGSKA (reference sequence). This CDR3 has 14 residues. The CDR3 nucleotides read TGCAGTGCCACGCCTACAGGGCTCGGATATGGCTACACCTTC. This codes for CSATPTGLGYGYTF.

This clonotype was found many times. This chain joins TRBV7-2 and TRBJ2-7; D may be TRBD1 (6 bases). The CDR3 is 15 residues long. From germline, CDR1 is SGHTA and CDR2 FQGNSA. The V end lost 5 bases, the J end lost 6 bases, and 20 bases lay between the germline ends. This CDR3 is CASSRAHQQGTEQYF. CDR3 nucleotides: TGTGCCAGCAGCCGAGCCCACCAACAGGGAACCGAGCAGTACTTC.

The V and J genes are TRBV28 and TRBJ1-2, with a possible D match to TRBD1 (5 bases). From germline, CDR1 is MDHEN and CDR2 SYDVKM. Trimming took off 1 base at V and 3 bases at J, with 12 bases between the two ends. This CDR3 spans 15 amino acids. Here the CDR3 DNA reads TGTGCCAGCAGTTTATTAGGGGTTTTAGACTATGGCTACACCTTC. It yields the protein CASSLLGVLDYGYTF.

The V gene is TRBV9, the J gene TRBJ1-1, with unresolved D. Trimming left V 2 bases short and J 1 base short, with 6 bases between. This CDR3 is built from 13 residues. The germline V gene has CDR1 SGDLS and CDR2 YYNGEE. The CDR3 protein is CASSVQENTEAFF. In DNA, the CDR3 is TGTGCCAGCAGCGTGCAGGAGAACACTGAAGCTTTCTTT.

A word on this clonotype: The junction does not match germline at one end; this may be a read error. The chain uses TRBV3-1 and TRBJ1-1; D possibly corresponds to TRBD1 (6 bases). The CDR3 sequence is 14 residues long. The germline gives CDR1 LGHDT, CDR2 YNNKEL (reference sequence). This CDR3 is CASSQGQGIPEAFF. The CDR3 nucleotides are TGTGCCAGCAGTCAAGGGCAGGGGATACCTGAAGCTTTCTTT.

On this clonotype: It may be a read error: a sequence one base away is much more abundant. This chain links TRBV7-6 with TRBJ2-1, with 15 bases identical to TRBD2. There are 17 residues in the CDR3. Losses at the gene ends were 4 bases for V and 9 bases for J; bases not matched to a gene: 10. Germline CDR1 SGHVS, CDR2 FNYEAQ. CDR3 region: CASSSSGTSGGRGEQFF. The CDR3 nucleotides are TGTGCCAGCAGCTCGTCCGGGACTAGCGGGGGGCGAGGTGAGCAGTTCTTC.

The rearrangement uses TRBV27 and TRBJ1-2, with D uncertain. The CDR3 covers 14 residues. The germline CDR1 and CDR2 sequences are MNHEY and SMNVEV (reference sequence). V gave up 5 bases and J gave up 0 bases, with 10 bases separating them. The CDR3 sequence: CASSLKPTNYGYTF. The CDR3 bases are TGTGCCAGCAGTCTCAAACCTACTAACTATGGCTACACCTTC.

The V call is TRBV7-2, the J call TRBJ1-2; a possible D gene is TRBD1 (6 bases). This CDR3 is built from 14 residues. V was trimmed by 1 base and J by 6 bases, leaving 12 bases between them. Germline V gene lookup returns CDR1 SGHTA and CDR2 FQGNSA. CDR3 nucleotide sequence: TGTGCCAGCAGCTTAGAAGGGGGGATGAATGGCTACACCTTC. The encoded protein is CASSLEGGMNGYTF.

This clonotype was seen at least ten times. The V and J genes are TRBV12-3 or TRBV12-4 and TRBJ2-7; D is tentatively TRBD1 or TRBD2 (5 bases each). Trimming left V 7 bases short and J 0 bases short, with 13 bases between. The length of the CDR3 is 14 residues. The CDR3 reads CASTTGRSSYEQYF. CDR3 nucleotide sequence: TGTGCCAGCACGACGGGGCGGAGCTCCTACGAGCAGTACTTC.

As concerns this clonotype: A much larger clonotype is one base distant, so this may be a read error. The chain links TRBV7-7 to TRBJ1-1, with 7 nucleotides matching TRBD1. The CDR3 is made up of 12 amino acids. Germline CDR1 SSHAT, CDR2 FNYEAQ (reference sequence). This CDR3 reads CASSWTGVETFF. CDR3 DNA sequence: TGTGCTAGCAGCTGGACAGGTGTTGAGACTTTCTTT. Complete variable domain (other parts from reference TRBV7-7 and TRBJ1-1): GAGVSQSPRYKVTKRGQDVTLRCDPISSHATLYWYQQALGQGPEFLTYFNYEAQPDKSGLPSDRFSAERPEGSISTLTIQRTEQRDSAMYRCASSWTGVETFFGQGTRLTVV.

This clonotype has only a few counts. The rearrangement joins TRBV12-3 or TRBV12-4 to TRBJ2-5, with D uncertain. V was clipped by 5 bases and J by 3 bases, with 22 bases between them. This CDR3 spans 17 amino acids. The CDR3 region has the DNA TGTGCCAGCAGTGCACCCCAACTCACCGGACCAGAAGAGACCCAGTACTTC. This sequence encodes CASSAPQLTGPEETQYF.